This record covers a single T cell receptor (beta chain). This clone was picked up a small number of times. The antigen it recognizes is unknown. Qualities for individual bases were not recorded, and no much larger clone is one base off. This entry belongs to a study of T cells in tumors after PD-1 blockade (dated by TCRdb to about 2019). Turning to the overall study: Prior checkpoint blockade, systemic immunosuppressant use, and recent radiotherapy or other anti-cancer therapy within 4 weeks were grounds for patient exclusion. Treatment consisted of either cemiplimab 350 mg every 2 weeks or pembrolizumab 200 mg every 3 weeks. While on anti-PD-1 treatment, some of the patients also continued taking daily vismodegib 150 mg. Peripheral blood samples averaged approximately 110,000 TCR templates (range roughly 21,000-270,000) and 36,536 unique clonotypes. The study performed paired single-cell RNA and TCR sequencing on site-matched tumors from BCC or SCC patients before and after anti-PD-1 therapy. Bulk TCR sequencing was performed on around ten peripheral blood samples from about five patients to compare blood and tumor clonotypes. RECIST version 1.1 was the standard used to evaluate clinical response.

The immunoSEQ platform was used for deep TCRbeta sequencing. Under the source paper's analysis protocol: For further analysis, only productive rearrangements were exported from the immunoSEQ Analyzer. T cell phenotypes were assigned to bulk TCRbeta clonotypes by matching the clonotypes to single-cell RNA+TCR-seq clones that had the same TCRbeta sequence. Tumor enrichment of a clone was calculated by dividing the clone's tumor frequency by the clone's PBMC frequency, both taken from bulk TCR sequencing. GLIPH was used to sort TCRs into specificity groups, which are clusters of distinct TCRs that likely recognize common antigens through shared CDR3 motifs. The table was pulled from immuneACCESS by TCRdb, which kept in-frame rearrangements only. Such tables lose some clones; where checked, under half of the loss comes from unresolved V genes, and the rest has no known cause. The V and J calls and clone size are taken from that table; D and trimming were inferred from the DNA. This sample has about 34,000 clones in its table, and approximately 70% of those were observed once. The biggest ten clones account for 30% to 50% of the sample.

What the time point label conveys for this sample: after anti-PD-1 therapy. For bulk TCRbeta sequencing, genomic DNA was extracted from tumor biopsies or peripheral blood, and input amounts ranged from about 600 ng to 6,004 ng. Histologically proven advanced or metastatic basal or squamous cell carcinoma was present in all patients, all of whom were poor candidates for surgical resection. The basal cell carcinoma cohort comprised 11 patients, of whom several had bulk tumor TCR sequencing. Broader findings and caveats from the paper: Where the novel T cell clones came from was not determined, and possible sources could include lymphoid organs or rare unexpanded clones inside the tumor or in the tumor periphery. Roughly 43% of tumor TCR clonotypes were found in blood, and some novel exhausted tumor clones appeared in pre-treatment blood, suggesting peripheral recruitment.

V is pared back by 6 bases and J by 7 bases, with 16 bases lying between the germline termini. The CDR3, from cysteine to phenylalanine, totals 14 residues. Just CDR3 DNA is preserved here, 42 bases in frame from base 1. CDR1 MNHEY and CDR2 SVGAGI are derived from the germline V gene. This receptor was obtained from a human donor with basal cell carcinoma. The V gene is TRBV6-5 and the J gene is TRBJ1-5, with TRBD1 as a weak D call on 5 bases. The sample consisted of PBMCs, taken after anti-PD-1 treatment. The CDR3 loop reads CASSTGGGNQPQHF. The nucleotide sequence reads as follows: TGTGCCAGCAGCACCGGCGGGGGGAACCAGCCCCAGCATTTT.